Each of the 31 T cell receptor beta chains below was sequenced from the same sample in a study of chemoradiotherapy in HPV16-positive cancers. Using immunoSEQ multiplex PCR, the repertoire was profiled, and TCRdb retains in-frame clones only, with some absent. Of tens of thousands of clones listed, roughly nine tenths are singletons. The sequencing here drew on blood, taken from a patient who underwent chemoradiotherapy. The receptors stem from a human donor with HPV-associated anogenital cancer.

This clone was seen only once. The chain joins TRBV21-1 to TRBJ1-1; no DNA check was done on the table's D call, TRBD1. TRBV21-1 is a pseudogene locus. The CDR3 sequence is 21 residues long. The CDR3 region is CASSKARNRGLEWCVNTEAFF. The CDR3 region has the DNA TGTGCCAGCAGCAAAGCGCGGAACAGGGGGCTTGAGTGGTGTGTGAACACTGAAGCTTTCTTT.

This clone has only a few counts. The gene calls are TRBV2 and TRBJ1-5; D may be TRBD1 (5 bases). The V end was cut by 2 bases, the J end by 6 bases, with 14 bases between. The CDR3 extends over 15 amino acids. From germline, CDR1 is SNHLY and CDR2 FYNNEI. The CDR3 DNA follows: TGTGCCAGCAGTGAACGGGGCGGGGTGGTTCAGCCCCAGCATTTT. Protein sequence: CASSERGGVVQPQHF.

A remark on this clone: One end of the junction varies from germline; a read error may be responsible. The V and J genes are TRBV5-6 and TRBJ1-2; 8 bases map to TRBD1. CDR1 SGHDT and CDR2 YYEEEE come from the germline V gene. This CDR3 is built from 14 residues. CDR3 in amino acids: CTSSLAQGVGGYTF. The CDR3 DNA reads TGTACCAGCAGCTTGGCACAGGGGGTAGGTGGCTACACCTTC.

The chain couples TRBV7-2 to TRBJ1-1; weak D call: TRBD1 (6 bases). Germline V gene lookup returns CDR1 SGHTA and CDR2 FQGNSA. The CDR3 runs to 16 residues. The ends were cut back, 5 bases at V and 0 bases at J, with 16 bases in the middle. The CDR3 bases are TGTGCCAGCAGCGATGCTCTGGGGGCTGTGAACACTGAAGCTTTCTTT. This codes for CASSDALGAVNTEAFF.

The chain uses TRBV27 and TRBJ1-1, with unresolved D. The ends were cut back, 7 bases at V and 0 bases at J, with 24 bases in the middle. Germline CDR1 MNHEY, CDR2 SMNVEV (reference sequence). The CDR3 length is 18 residues. DNA for the CDR3: TGTGCCAGCACCCCCAGGTGGTCCAGGAGCGTTATGAACACTGAAGCTTTCTTT. The encoded protein is CASTPRWSRSVMNTEAFF.

This clone was recorded only once. The rearrangement links TRBV19 to TRBJ1-1, with 7 positions matching TRBD1. V dropped 8 bases and J dropped 6; count of bases not matched to a gene: 18. This CDR3 contains 16 residues. Germline CDR1 and CDR2: LNHDA and SQIVND (reference sequence). CDR3 nucleotides: TGTGCCAGTGGCAACAGGGGACGTAGAAAAGACTCTGAAGCTTTCTTT. Translating gives CASGNRGRRKDSEAFF.

V gene TRBV29-1 combines with J gene TRBJ1-1; D is uncertain. The V end was cut by 5 bases, the J end by 4 bases, with 8 bases between. The CDR3 is made up of 11 amino acids. Germline V gene sequence: CDR1 SQVTM, CDR2 ANQGSEA. The DNA for the CDR3 is TGCAGCGTTAGGACCGGCACTGAAGCTTTCTTT. Protein sequence: CSVRTGTEAFF. The variable domain in full, completed from reference TRBV29-1 and TRBJ1-1, reads SAVISQKPSRDICQRGTSLTIQCQVDSQVTMMFWYRQQPGQSLTLIATANQGSEATYESGFVIDKFPISRPNLTFSTLTVSNMSPEDSSIYLCSVRTGTEAFFGQGTRLTVV.

The CDR3 here is CASSAAGGGETQYF. The CDR3, as DNA: TGTGCCAGCAGCGCAGCGGGGGGAGGGGAGACCCAGTACTTC. The chain combines TRBV9 with TRBJ2-5; 9 positions match TRBD2. CDR3 size: 14 residues. V dropped 3 bases and J dropped 5; count of bases not matched to a gene: 5. Germline V CDR1 and CDR2: SGDLS, YYNGEE.

The chain links TRBV10-3 to TRBJ2-1; 16 bases map to TRBD2. CDR3 length: 17 amino acids. Germline V lookup: CDR1 ENHRY, CDR2 SYGVKD. With 8 bases clipped from V and 1 base from J, the junction kept 5 bases outside the gene matches. The CDR3 sequence is CAIGGTSGGASYNEQFF. The CDR3 region has the DNA TGTGCCATCGGCGGGACTAGCGGGGGGGCGTCCTACAATGAGCAGTTCTTC.

The chain carries TRBV30 and TRBJ1-4; a weak D match, TRBD1 (5 bases). Germline loops: CDR1 GTSNPN, CDR2 SVGIG (reference sequence). Trimming removed 4 bases at V and 8 bases at J, with 20 bases between. The CDR3 contains 15 residues. The CDR3 nucleotides are TGTGCCTGGACGGCTGGGTACAGCGAGGGGGAAAAACTGTTTTTT. This gives the protein CAWTAGYSEGEKLFF.

The rearrangement joins TRBV2 to TRBJ1-2; D remains ambiguous. Germline loops: CDR1 SNHLY, CDR2 FYNNEI. The CDR3 covers 12 residues. V was shortened by 2 bases and J by 6 bases, with 7 bases between the two germline ends. CDR3 DNA sequence: TGTGCCAGCAGTGAATCGCACAATGGCTACACCTTC. Protein sequence: CASSESHNGYTF.

The V and J genes are TRBV6-6 and TRBJ2-2, with 7 bases identical to TRBD1. This CDR3 has 16 residues. Germline CDR1 reads MNHNY; CDR2 reads SVGAGI (reference sequence). Germline trimming cut 0 bases from V and 2 bases from J; bases unmatched to any gene: 3. CDR3 residues: CASSYSRDRNTGELFF. CDR3 DNA: TGTGCCAGCAGTTACTCGAGGGACAGAAACACCGGGGAGCTGTTTTTT.

V usage is TRBV7-6 and J usage is TRBJ2-5, with no clear D. The closer fit of TRBJ2-7 to the DNA end suggests the J call may be wrong. The CDR3 is made up of 13 amino acids. Per germline, CDR1 SGHVS and CDR2 FNYEAQ. DNA for the CDR3: TGTGCCAGCAGCAAGCTGGACGGCTACGAGCAGTACTTC. It is translated as CASSKLDGYEQYF.

This clone ranks as medium-sized. The chain couples TRBV4-2 to TRBJ2-2, with D possibly matching TRBD1 (6 bases). Looked up from germline, CDR1 is LGHNA and CDR2 is YNFKEQ. V lost 5 bases and J 3 bases, leaving 13 bases between the germline ends. The CDR3 sequence is 15 residues long. The CDR3 loop reads CASSSRTDYTGELFF. The DNA of the CDR3 is TGTGCCAGCAGCTCTCGGACAGACTACACCGGGGAGCTGTTTTTT.

The chain couples TRBV5-1 to TRBJ2-1; D assignment may be TRBD1 or TRBD2 (5 bases each). The V gene lost 5 bases and the J gene lost 7 bases, with 16 bases spanning the gap. Germline V gives CDR1 SGHRS, CDR2 YFSETQ. The CDR3 extends over 14 amino acids. The CDR3 bases are TGCGCCAGCAGTAAGGGACCCCCTGATAATGAGCAGTTCTTC. It is translated as CASSKGPPDNEQFF.

The chain recombines TRBV10-3 with TRBJ2-2; TRBD2 is a possible D gene (6 bases). Per germline, CDR1 ENHRY and CDR2 SYGVKD. The CDR3 is 13 amino acids. The germline V and J ends were trimmed by 6 bases and 9 bases, with 14 bases remaining between them. The CDR3 reads CAIRGGQRRELFF. The DNA for the CDR3 is TGTGCCATCAGGGGGGGTCAAAGGCGGGAGCTGTTTTTT.

This chain joins TRBV5-1 and TRBJ2-7; D is undetermined. CDR1 is SGHRS, CDR2 YFSETQ, per germline. V shed 0 bases and J shed 3 bases, with 13 bases lying between them. The length of the CDR3 is 15 residues. The CDR3 coding sequence is TGCGCCAGCAGCTTGGGCGGTGGCACTCTCTACGAGCAGTACTTC. It translates to CASSLGGGTLYEQYF.

V and J are TRBV7-2 and TRBJ2-7; D perhaps matches TRBD1 (5 bases). Trimming cost V 1 base and J 2 bases, with 6 bases left between them. The V gene's germline CDR1 is SGHTA and CDR2 FQGNSA. This CDR3 region has 13 residues. The CDR3 DNA sequence: TGTGCCAGCAGCTTAGACAGGACCTACGAGCAGTACTTC. It translates to CASSLDRTYEQYF.

The V and J genes are TRBV7-3 and TRBJ1-1; 9 bases agree with TRBD1. The germline gives CDR1 SGHTA, CDR2 FQGTGA. The CDR3 extends over 14 amino acids. The V segment lost 2 bases and the J segment 7 bases; nucleotides outside the gene matches: 5. The CDR3 DNA reads TGTGCCAGCAGCTTAGAGGGACAGGGAAGTGAAGCTTTCTTT. Encoded protein: CASSLEGQGSEAFF.

The V gene is TRBV14, the J gene TRBJ1-2; tentative D call: TRBD1 (6 bases). V lost 0 bases and J 7 bases, leaving 12 bases between the germline ends. The CDR3 contains 14 residues. CDR1 and CDR2 from the germline V gene are SGHDN and FVKESK. The CDR3: CASSQDQGKGGYTF. Written as DNA, the CDR3 is TGTGCCAGCAGCCAAGACCAGGGGAAGGGTGGCTACACCTTC.

The chain couples TRBV7-2 to TRBJ2-3; TRBD2 is a possible D gene (5 bases). The germline V gene has CDR1 SGHTA and CDR2 FQGNSA. V lost 1 base and J 5 bases, leaving 10 bases between the germline ends. The CDR3 is made up of 14 amino acids. The CDR3 sequence: CASSLGLPGDTQYF. The CDR3 DNA sequence: TGTGCCAGCAGCTTAGGACTACCGGGAGATACGCAGTATTTT.

The chain combines TRBV9 with TRBJ1-6; D call uncertain. Trimming took off 8 bases at V and 10 bases at J, with 22 bases between the two ends. The CDR3 extends over 15 amino acids. The germline V gene has CDR1 SGDLS and CDR2 YYNGEE. This CDR3 is CASADGVADRSPLHF. DNA for the CDR3: TGTGCCAGTGCGGACGGAGTGGCGGATCGATCACCCCTCCACTTT.

The V call is TRBV6-5, the J call TRBJ2-7; 8 nucleotides agree with TRBD2. Germline V gives CDR1 MNHEY, CDR2 SVGAGI. The trim removed 7 bases at V and 6 bases at J, leaving 14 bases unmatched. CDR3 size: 15 residues. The CDR3 bases are TGTGCCAGCACCCCCGGAGCGGGAGAATTGGGCGAGCAGTACTTC. Its translation is CASTPGAGELGEQYF.

This clone appeared once. The gene calls are TRBV6-5 and TRBJ1-1; TRBD1 matches 7 bases. Germline values: CDR1 MNHEY, CDR2 SVGAGI. V shed 2 bases and J 1 base; nucleotides not matched to a gene: 4. The CDR3 runs to 15 residues. The CDR3 nucleotides read TGTGCCAGCAGTTACAGGGGACAGAAGAACACTGAAGCTTTCTTT. Its translation: CASSYRGQKNTEAFF.

This chain connects TRBV10-3 to TRBJ2-1; 14 bases map to TRBD2. This CDR3 region has 15 residues. The ends lost 4 bases at V and 9 bases at J; junction bases unmatched: 5. Germline CDR1 ENHRY, CDR2 SYGVKD. The CDR3, as DNA: TGTGCCATCAGTGGGGGACTAGCGGGAGACTCTGAGCAGTTCTTC. Translating it yields CAISGGLAGDSEQFF.

The gene calls are TRBV4-1 and TRBJ2-7; D possibly corresponds to TRBD1 (5 bases). CDR1 is MGHRA and CDR2 is YSYEKL in the germline V gene. This CDR3 region has 12 residues. V was shortened by 3 bases and J by 4 bases, with 7 bases between the two germline ends. CDR3 DNA: TGCGCCAGCAGCCACGACAGTTACGAGCAGTACTTC. Translating it yields CASSHDSYEQYF.

In this sample, this clone turned up once. This chain links TRBV7-9 with TRBJ2-1; 7 positions agree with TRBD1. This CDR3 contains 14 residues. From germline, CDR1 is SEHNR and CDR2 FQNEAQ (reference sequence). Germline trimming cut 5 bases from V and 7 bases from J; bases unmatched to any gene: 8. CDR3 in amino acids: CASSPPGQSNEQFF. Here the CDR3 DNA reads TGTGCCAGCAGCCCCCCGGGACAGTCGAATGAGCAGTTCTTC.

The CDR3 nucleotides are TGCGCCAGCAGCTTGGGTGGGACACCCGAAGCTTTCTTT. Encoded protein: CASSLGGTPEAFF. The chain is built from TRBV5-1 and TRBJ1-1; maybe TRBD1 (6 bases). Per the germline V gene, CDR1 is SGHRS and CDR2 is YFSETQ. The CDR3 spans 13 residues. Trimming cost V 0 bases and J 8 bases, with 11 bases left between them.

The count of this clone is one. DNA for the CDR3: TGTGCCAGCAGCGTTCAACTGGGGGATCTCGGTGGCTACACCTTC. Protein product: CASSVQLGDLGGYTF. The V call is TRBV4-2, the J call TRBJ1-2; D perhaps matches TRBD1 (5 bases). This CDR3 comprises 15 residues. Germline lookup yields CDR1 LGHNA and CDR2 YNFKEQ. V was clipped by 5 bases and J by 7 bases, with 20 bases between them.

The V and J genes are TRBV5-1 and TRBJ1-4; 9 nucleotides agree with TRBD1. This CDR3 is 14 amino acids long. Trimming at V came to 4 bases and at J to 5 bases, leaving 3 bases not matched to a gene. Germline V gene sequence: CDR1 SGHRS, CDR2 YFSETQ. The CDR3 protein is CASSPTGGNEKLFF. CDR3 sequence (DNA): TGCGCCAGCAGCCCGACAGGGGGAAATGAAAAACTGTTTTTT.

CDR3 loop: CASSSGQSFNEKLFF. In DNA, the CDR3 is TGTGCCAGCAGCTCTGGACAGTCGTTTAATGAAAAACTGTTTTTT. The V and J genes are TRBV7-7 and TRBJ1-4, with D perhaps matching TRBD1 (6 bases). Trimming removed 4 bases from V and 4 bases from J, with 13 bases in between. The germline V gene encodes CDR1 SSHAT and CDR2 FNYEAQ (reference sequence). The CDR3 spans 15 residues.